These 26 T cell receptor beta chains were all obtained from the same sample, sequenced in a study of OX40 agonist ivuxolimab in advanced cancers. Libraries were prepared by immunoSEQ multiplex PCR; TCRdb keeps only in-frame clonotypes and omits some of them. The sample holds tens of thousands of clones, less than 90% seen once. Source: CD4+ or CD8+ T cells sorted from blood, taken in a trial of the OX40 agonist ivuxolimab. These receptors were taken from an adult with an advanced solid tumor such as melanoma, head and neck, liver or kidney cancer.

The J gene is TRBJ1-4, the V gene TRBV5-5; possible D gene TRBD1, 5 bases. Trimming left V 1 base short and J 3 bases short, with 10 bases between. The CDR3 is made up of 15 amino acids. Looked up from germline, CDR1 is SGHKS and CDR2 is YYEKEE (reference sequence). Here the CDR3 DNA reads TGTGCCAGCAGCTTGATCGGGACTGCTAATGAAAAACTGTTTTTT. Encoded protein: CASSLIGTANEKLFF.

The chain recombines TRBV10-1 with TRBJ2-5; D call uncertain. Trimming left V 3 bases short and J 5 bases short, with 7 bases between. CDR1 and CDR2 (germline): WNHNN, SYGVQD (reference sequence). The length of the CDR3 is 12 residues. DNA of the CDR3: TGCGCCAGCAGTGACTTTCGTGAGACCCAGTACTTC. It encodes CASSDFRETQYF.

V and J are TRBV30 and TRBJ2-7, with 8 positions matching TRBD2. V lost 3 bases and J lost 6; bases outside the gene matches: 7. This CDR3 is built from 13 residues. CDR1 and CDR2 (germline): GTSNPN, SVGIG (reference sequence). The CDR3 spells CAWSSGLVLEQYF. CDR3 DNA: TGTGCCTGGAGCTCGGGACTAGTGCTCGAGCAGTACTTC.

The chain employs TRBV7-9 and TRBJ2-1; 9 bases line up with TRBD2. V was clipped by 5 bases and J by 4 bases; unmatched bases: 3. The CDR3 sequence is 14 residues long. Germline V gene sequence: CDR1 SEHNR, CDR2 FQNEAQ (reference sequence). Here the CDR3 DNA reads TGTGCCAGCAGCGAGACTAGCGGATACAATGAGCAGTTCTTC. Translated, it gives CASSETSGYNEQFF.

The chain employs TRBV6-1 and TRBJ1-2, with 9 bases aligning to TRBD1. With V trimmed by 5 bases and J by 6 bases, 13 bases remained unmatched. Germline values: CDR1 MNHNS, CDR2 SASEGT. CDR3 length: 16 amino acids. The CDR3 region has the DNA TGTGCCAGCAGTCAAGACAGGGGGATCGGAGAAGATGGCTACACCTTC. Protein product: CASSQDRGIGEDGYTF.

The chain couples TRBV6-5 to TRBJ1-2, with D unclear. The CDR3 loop spans 14 amino acids. Germline CDR1 and CDR2: MNHEY and SVGAGI. V lost 5 bases to trimming and J lost 4 bases, with 14 bases between them. The CDR3 DNA reads TGTGCCAGCAGTATGACCGGGTCCACCTATGGCTACACCTTC. It encodes CASSMTGSTYGYTF.

The chain carries TRBV13 and TRBJ2-3, with 11 bases matching TRBD2. J was trimmed by 6 bases and V by 3 bases; bases with no gene match: 8. This CDR3 is 16 amino acids long. Germline CDR1 PRHDT, CDR2 FYEKMQ (reference sequence). The CDR3 reads CASSFGSGRAGDTQYF. The CDR3 nucleotides are TGTGCCAGCAGCTTTGGTAGCGGGAGGGCCGGGGATACGCAGTATTTT.

This chain links TRBV5-1 with TRBJ2-7; 7 bases agree with TRBD1. This CDR3 has 16 amino acids. Germline values: CDR1 SGHRS, CDR2 YFSETQ. J gave up 0 bases and V 4 bases, and 10 bases lay outside the gene matches. CDR3 sequence reads: CASSLSSRQGSYEQYF. The CDR3 bases are TGCGCCAGCAGCCTGTCGTCCCGACAGGGCTCCTACGAGCAGTACTTC.

The CDR3 DNA sequence: TGTGCCAGCAGCTTTTTACTAGCGGGAGATTTTGAGACCCAGTACTTC. This translates into CASSFLLAGDFETQYF. V and J are TRBV11-2 and TRBJ2-5; 11 positions match TRBD2. After removal of 3 bases from V and 5 bases from J, the junction contained 8 bases not matched to a gene. This CDR3 has 16 residues. Germline V gene lookup returns CDR1 SGHAT and CDR2 FQNNGV. The full variable domain, completed using reference TRBV11-2 and TRBJ2-5, is EAGVAQSPRYKIIEKRQSVAFWCNPISGHATLYWYQQILGQGPKLLIQFQNNGVVDDSQLPKDRFSAERLKGVDSTLKIQPAKLEDSAVYLCASSFLLAGDFETQYFGPGTRLLVL.

V gene TRBV5-1 combines with J gene TRBJ1-5; the D gene is possibly TRBD1 (5 bases). Between the trimmed V and J ends, which lost 0 bases and 4 bases, there was a span of 8 bases. Germline lookup yields CDR1 SGHRS and CDR2 YFSETQ. This CDR3 region has 14 residues. CDR3 bases: TGCGCCAGCAGCTTGGAGGGACCAAATCAGCCCCAGCATTTT. Amino acids: CASSLEGPNQPQHF.

In its sample, this clone was seen once. The rearrangement joins TRBV19 to TRBJ1-1, with TRBD1 identical over 9 bases. The CDR3 is 16 amino acids. Germline CDR1 and CDR2: LNHDA and SQIVND (reference sequence). Germline trimming cut 5 bases from V and 1 base from J; bases unmatched to any gene: 8. Written as DNA, the CDR3 is TGTGCCAGTAGTGTTCGACCGGGACAGGGGAACACTGAAGCTTTCTTT. Residues: CASSVRPGQGNTEAFF.

The CDR3 nucleotides read TGTGCCAGCTCACCGCGACAGTACACTAGCACAGATACGCAGTATTTT. Protein sequence: CASSPRQYTSTDTQYF. The chain has TRBV18 and TRBJ2-3; D is perhaps TRBD1 (5 bases). Germline V gene lookup returns CDR1 KGHSH and CDR2 LQKENI. The CDR3 runs to 16 residues. V lost 3 bases, J lost 0 bases, and 13 bases lay in between.

The rearrangement links TRBV29-1 to TRBJ1-2; no clear D. This CDR3 region has 11 residues. Germline lookup yields CDR1 SQVTM and CDR2 ANQGSEA. Trimming stripped 4 bases from V and 5 bases from J, with 8 bases between. The DNA of the CDR3 is TGCAGCGTTGTAGAGGCGTATGGCTACACCTTC. It translates to CSVVEAYGYTF. The variable domain in full, with the rest retrieved from reference TRBV29-1 and TRBJ1-2, is SAVISQKPSRDICQRGTSLTIQCQVDSQVTMMFWYRQQPGQSLTLIATANQGSEATYESGFVIDKFPISRPNLTFSTLTVSNMSPEDSSIYLCSVVEAYGYTFGSGTRLTVV.

This clone was recorded a few times. DNA for the CDR3: TGTGCCAGCAGTGAATTCCCGGGTCGGACCAAGGAGCTGTTTTTT. This sequence encodes CASSEFPGRTKELFF. This rearrangement joins TRBV6-1 to TRBJ2-2, with D uncertain. CDR3 length: 15 amino acids. The germline CDR1 and CDR2 sequences are MNHNS and SASEGT. V was trimmed by 2 bases and J by 10 bases, leaving 17 bases between them.

CDR3 in DNA: TGTGCCAGCAGTTACTCGATCGTTTTCTCTGGAAACACCATATATTTT. Protein sequence: CASSYSIVFSGNTIYF. The chain carries TRBV6-5 and TRBJ1-3; D uncertain. From germline, CDR1 is MNHEY and CDR2 SVGAGI. This CDR3 comprises 16 residues. V was trimmed by 0 bases and J by 0 bases, leaving 9 bases between them.

The chain is built from TRBV2 and TRBJ2-6; D not certain. Germline CDR1 reads SNHLY; CDR2 reads FYNNEI. The CDR3 is 15 amino acids. V lost 3 bases and J 0 bases, leaving 6 bases between the germline ends. CDR3 DNA sequence: TGTGCCAGCAGTGAGGGTGGCTCTGGGGCCAACGTCCTGACTTTC. Its translation is CASSEGGSGANVLTF.

This chain joins TRBV23-1 and TRBJ2-7; D unresolved. TRBV23-1 is an open reading frame whose function is uncertain. V was cut by 2 bases and J by 0 bases, with 14 bases left in between. This CDR3 has 16 amino acids. The CDR3 nucleotides are TGCGCCAGCAGTCAAATACGTCCCTGCAGCTCCTACGAGCAGTACTTC. As protein: CASSQIRPCSSYEQYF.

This chain connects TRBV6-1 to TRBJ1-3; D is unclear. This CDR3 contains 14 residues. Germline CDR1 MNHNS, CDR2 SASEGT. The V end was cut by 0 bases, the J end by 7 bases, with 10 bases between. This CDR3 is CASSEALQANTIYF. DNA of the CDR3: TGTGCCAGCAGTGAAGCGCTTCAGGCCAACACCATATATTTT.

The V gene is TRBV5-1, the J gene TRBJ1-4; D is ambiguous. From germline, CDR1 is SGHRS and CDR2 YFSETQ. The CDR3 runs to 15 residues. Deletions cut 4 bases from V and 5 bases from J, with 15 bases between. The CDR3 here is CASSPLGGPNEKLFF. In nucleotides, the CDR3 is TGCGCCAGCAGCCCCCTGGGAGGACCGAATGAAAAACTGTTTTTT. Variable domain in full (rest from reference TRBV5-1 and TRBJ1-4): KAGVTQTPRYLIKTRGQQVTLSCSPISGHRSVSWYQQTPGQGLQFLFEYFSETQRNKGNFPGRFSGRQFSNSRSEMNVSTLELGDSALYLCASSPLGGPNEKLFFGSGTQLSVL.

The chain has TRBV11-3 and TRBJ2-1; no firm D call. The CDR3 spans 13 residues. V dropped 6 bases and J dropped 9 bases, with 15 bases sitting between them. CDR1 and CDR2 from the germline V gene are SGHNT and YENEEA. The DNA of the CDR3 is TGTGCCAGCAGTAGACGTAATACGGGTGAGCAGTTCTTC. Protein: CASSRRNTGEQFF.

V is TRBV4-2 and J is TRBJ2-3; D remains ambiguous. This CDR3 spans 14 amino acids. Germline V gives CDR1 LGHNA, CDR2 YNFKEQ. The V end was cut by 0 bases, the J end by 2 bases, with 6 bases between. In nucleotides, the CDR3 is TGTGCCAGCAGCCAAGAGGTAGCCACAGATACGCAGTATTTT. Its translation is CASSQEVATDTQYF.

The chain employs TRBV10-3 and TRBJ1-2; TRBD1 matches at 7 bases. The germline V gene encodes CDR1 ENHRY and CDR2 SYGVKD. CDR3 size: 16 residues. Trimming cost V 0 bases and J 2 bases; bases outside gene matches: 6. The CDR3 protein is CAISESGGGANYGYTF. The CDR3 nucleotides are TGTGCCATCAGTGAGTCGGGAGGGGGCGCCAACTATGGCTACACCTTC.

This clone was picked up one time. This chain uses TRBV19 with TRBJ2-2; either TRBD1 or TRBD2 may supply D (5 bases each). The germline gives CDR1 LNHDA, CDR2 SQIVND (reference sequence). Deletions cut 3 bases from V and 5 bases from J, with 13 bases between. This CDR3 contains 15 residues. CDR3 in DNA: TGTGCCAGTAGTATGAAGGGGTGGGGGACCGGGGAGCTGTTTTTT. The encoded protein is CASSMKGWGTGELFF.

The rearrangement links TRBV7-8 to TRBJ2-5; either TRBD1 or TRBD2 may fit D (5 bases each). Trimming took 7 bases from V and 2 from J, leaving 11 bases between them. Per the germline V gene, CDR1 is SGHVS and CDR2 is FQNEAQ. There are 13 residues in the CDR3. CDR3 loop: CASIRDEQETQYF. The CDR3 nucleotides read TGTGCCAGCATTCGGGACGAACAAGAGACCCAGTACTTC.

A single count supports this clone. This sequence joins TRBV11-3 and TRBJ1-4; unclear D gene. Germline V CDR1 and CDR2: SGHNT, YENEEA. The CDR3 runs to 17 residues. Trimming left V 1 base short and J 6 bases short, with 18 bases between. CDR3 sequence (DNA): TGTGCCAGCAGCTTAGGTGCAGGAACAACAAGGGATGAAAAACTGTTTTTT. Translation: CASSLGAGTTRDEKLFF.

This clone was seen a single time. The CDR3 sequence is CASKHPGQNTEAFF. The CDR3 coding sequence is TGTGCCAGCAAACATCCGGGACAGAACACTGAAGCTTTCTTT. The chain has TRBV7-9 and TRBJ1-1, with a weak D call TRBD1 (6 bases). This CDR3 region has 14 residues. V was trimmed by 7 bases and J by 1 base, leaving 13 bases between them. CDR1 and CDR2 from the germline V gene are SEHNR and FQNEAQ (reference sequence). The full variable domain, rest sourced from reference TRBV7-9 and TRBJ1-1, is DTGVSQNPRHKITKRGQNVTFRCDPISEHNRLYWYRQTLGQGPEFLTYFQNEAQLEKSRLLSDRFSAERPKGSFSTLEIQRTEQGDSAMYLCASKHPGQNTEAFFGQGTRLTVV.